Below, 21 T cell receptor beta chains from the same sample are listed, as sequenced in a study of shared clonotypes between healthy human individuals. Here immunoSEQ multiplex PCR was the method, and the copy in TCRdb shows in-frame clones only, minus some. Of approximately 980,000 clones in the sample, over 75% are singletons; the top ten hold approximately 1.5%. Sequenced material: memory CD4+ T cells sorted from blood. Subset: CD45RA-negative fraction. The receptors were gathered from a man in his late teens or twenties in good health.

V is TRBV7-9 and J is TRBJ1-3; D is perhaps TRBD1 (5 bases). V was clipped by 6 bases and J by 2 bases, with 14 bases between them. In germline, CDR1 is SEHNR, CDR2 FQNEAQ (reference sequence). This CDR3 has 15 amino acids. CDR3: CASSSSGTPGNTIYF. CDR3 sequence (DNA): TGTGCCAGCAGTTCTTCCGGGACCCCTGGAAACACCATATATTTT. Drawing the rest from reference TRBV7-9 and TRBJ1-3, the complete variable domain is DTGVSQNPRHKITKRGQNVTFRCDPISEHNRLYWYRQTLGQGPEFLTYFQNEAQLEKSRLLSDRFSAERPKGSFSTLEIQRTEQGDSAMYLCASSSSGTPGNTIYFGEGSWLTVV.

This clone appeared many times. The chain carries TRBV30 and TRBJ2-3; 8 bases agree with TRBD2. CDR1 is GTSNPN, CDR2 SVGIG, per germline (reference sequence). This CDR3 spans 13 amino acids. CDR3 nucleotide sequence: TGTGCTTGGGGCGGGGGGAACACAGATACGCAGTATTTT. This encodes CAWGGGNTDTQYF.

As regards this clone: A much larger clone sits a single nucleotide away, making a read error possible. This sample includes further DNA sequences coding for the same CDR3. The chain couples TRBV5-4 to TRBJ2-3; no reliable D call. CDR1 SGHNT and CDR2 YYREEE come from the germline V gene (reference sequence). Trimming left V 3 bases short and J 0 bases short, with 5 bases between. The CDR3 has 13 residues. CDR3 DNA sequence: TGTGCCAGCAGCTCCGGGAGCACAGATACGCAGTATTTT. This sequence encodes CASSSGSTDTQYF.

The CDR3 DNA follows: TGCGCCAGCAGCTTACAGGGACTTCATACTGAAGCTTTCTTT. Translating it yields CASSLQGLHTEAFF. J is TRBJ1-1 and V is TRBV5-1; D possibly corresponds to TRBD1 (6 bases). This CDR3 has 14 residues. The germline V and J ends were trimmed by 2 bases and 5 bases, with 13 bases remaining between them. Germline V CDR1 and CDR2: SGHRS, YFSETQ. Combining the CDR3 with reference TRBV5-1 and TRBJ1-1 gives the whole variable domain KAGVTQTPRYLIKTRGQQVTLSCSPISGHRSVSWYQQTPGQGLQFLFEYFSETQRNKGNFPGRFSGRQFSNSRSEMNVSTLELGDSALYLCASSLQGLHTEAFFGQGTRLTVV.

Points on this clone: Additional DNA sequences in this sample encode the identical CDR3. The chain recombines TRBV6-1 with TRBJ2-7, with TRBD1 matching over 9 bases. CDR3 length: 14 amino acids. The germline V gene encodes CDR1 MNHNS and CDR2 SASEGT. J gave up 4 bases and V 6 bases, and 7 bases lay outside the gene matches. The CDR3 sequence: CASRRTGATYEQYF. In DNA, the CDR3 is TGTGCCAGCAGGAGGACAGGGGCAACTTACGAGCAGTACTTC.

The genes are TRBV5-6 and TRBJ2-1; D not resolved. This CDR3 region has 15 residues. Trimming pared 0 bases from V and 4 bases from J, leaving 11 bases between. Per germline, CDR1 SGHDT and CDR2 YYEEEE. The CDR3 reads CASSLVRLPYNEQFF. For the CDR3, the DNA is TGTGCCAGCAGCTTGGTCCGCCTACCTTACAATGAGCAGTTCTTC. The variable domain in full, completed from reference TRBV5-6 and TRBJ2-1, reads DAGVTQSPTHLIKTRGQQVTLRCSPKSGHDTVSWYQQALGQGPQFIFQYYEEEERQRGNFPDRFSGHQFPNYSSELNVNALLLGDSALYLCASSLVRLPYNEQFFGPGTRLTVL.

The CDR3 loop reads CASSLTTGQNTEAFF. The CDR3 DNA reads TGTGCCAGCAGCTTGACGACCGGACAGAACACTGAAGCTTTCTTT. The chain uses TRBV5-6 and TRBJ1-1; tentatively, D is TRBD1 (5 bases). The CDR3 is 15 amino acids. The V end lost 1 base, the J end lost 1 base, and 11 bases lay between the germline ends. The germline V gene encodes CDR1 SGHDT and CDR2 YYEEEE.

V gene TRBV4-2 combines with J gene TRBJ1-3; TRBD1 matches at 7 bases. CDR1 is LGHNA, CDR2 YNFKEQ, per germline. The CDR3 covers 16 residues. Losses at the gene ends were 0 bases for V and 4 bases for J; bases not matched to a gene: 6. The CDR3 region is CASSQDLAGGGNTIYF. In DNA, the CDR3 is TGTGCCAGCAGCCAAGATCTGGCAGGGGGAGGAAACACCATATATTTT.

This clone appeared a few times. The chain combines TRBV15 with TRBJ1-1, with D unclear. Looked up from germline, CDR1 is LNHNV and CDR2 is YYDKDF (reference sequence). V lost 1 base and J 4 bases, leaving 10 bases between the germline ends. The CDR3 totals 14 residues. The DNA for the CDR3 is TGTGCCACCAGCAGAGTATCGGCGGTCACTGAAGCTTTCTTT. This codes for CATSRVSAVTEAFF. The full variable domain, completed using reference TRBV15 and TRBJ1-1, is DAMVIQNPRYQVTQFGKPVTLSCSQTLNHNVMYWYQQKSSQAPKLLFHYYDKDFNNEADTPDNFQSRRPNTSFCFLDIRSPGLGDTAMYLCATSRVSAVTEAFFGQGTRLTVV.

The chain has TRBV7-2 and TRBJ2-7; 8 bases agree with TRBD1. V trimming: 1 base; J trimming: 4 bases; junction bases outside the gene matches: 9. Germline CDR1 and CDR2: SGHTA and FQGNSA. CDR3 size: 16 residues. CDR3: CASSLVGTGLAYEQYF. Here the CDR3 DNA reads TGTGCCAGCAGCTTAGTTGGGACAGGACTGGCGTACGAGCAGTACTTC.

This rearrangement joins TRBV6-6 to TRBJ1-2, with TRBD1 identical over 10 bases. After removal of 7 bases from V and 3 bases from J, the junction contained 11 bases not matched to a gene. CDR3 size: 16 residues. Germline CDR1 MNHNY, CDR2 SVGAGI (reference sequence). In DNA form, the CDR3 reads TGTGCCAGCAAGGGGACAGGGGAGGGGAAGGACTATGGCTACACCTTC. Its translation is CASKGTGEGKDYGYTF.

The chain is built from TRBV30 and TRBJ2-5; D is uncertain. Germline assignment: CDR1 GTSNPN and CDR2 SVGIG (reference sequence). This CDR3 comprises 13 residues. Trimming cost V 0 bases and J 5 bases, with 10 bases left between them. The CDR3 sequence is CAWSVRHAETQYF. The CDR3, as DNA: TGTGCCTGGAGTGTACGTCATGCGGAGACCCAGTACTTC.

Of note for this clone: Mismatch with germline at one junction end may stem from a read error. The chain joins TRBV5-1 to TRBJ2-3; D not resolved. This CDR3 region has 12 residues. Germline V gene sequence: CDR1 SGHRS, CDR2 YFSETQ. CDR3 sequence: CVSSSDGDTQYF. CDR3 sequence (DNA): TGCGTCAGCAGCTCGGACGGGGATACGCAGTATTTT.

The rearrangement joins TRBV27 to TRBJ1-2, with TRBD1 matching over 7 bases. CDR1 and CDR2 from the germline V gene are MNHEY and SMNVEV (reference sequence). Losses at the gene ends were 4 bases for V and 2 bases for J; bases not matched to a gene: 13. There are 17 residues in the CDR3. In nucleotides, the CDR3 is TGTGCCAGCAGTTATTCCCTTTCCGGGACAGCCAACTATGGCTACACCTTC. As protein: CASSYSLSGTANYGYTF.

This clone occurred a few times. CDR3 bases: TGTGCCAGCAGCGTAGGACAGGGTGTAGCAGATACGCAGTATTTT. Residues: CASSVGQGVADTQYF. This chain connects TRBV9 to TRBJ2-3; 7 bases line up with TRBD1. This CDR3 region has 15 residues. V was pared by 0 bases and J by 4 bases, with 5 bases of the junction left unmatched. Germline assignment: CDR1 SGDLS and CDR2 YYNGEE.

J is TRBJ1-2 and V is TRBV10-2; D gene unclear. V lost 0 bases to trimming and J lost 4 bases, with 12 bases between them. This CDR3 contains 15 residues. CDR1 is WSHSY, CDR2 SAAADI, per germline. CDR3 coding DNA: TGCGCCAGCAGTGAGTCGATGAGCCCCTTCTATGGCTACACCTTC. Translation gives CASSESMSPFYGYTF.

This chain connects TRBV6-5 to TRBJ2-7; D not resolved. This CDR3 comprises 13 residues. The germline V gene encodes CDR1 MNHEY and CDR2 SVGAGI. The V and J ends lost 0 bases and 6 bases respectively, with 9 bases between them. In nucleotides, the CDR3 is TGTGCCAGCAGTTACTCGGGGTGGGTCGAGCAGTACTTC. Translated, it gives CASSYSGWVEQYF.

This sequence joins TRBV19 and TRBJ1-2; D might be TRBD1 (6 bases). CDR1 and CDR2 from the germline V gene are LNHDA and SQIVND (reference sequence). The V gene lost 1 base and the J gene lost 4 bases, with 13 bases spanning the gap. The CDR3 totals 15 residues. This CDR3 reads CASSIGQASPYGYTF. Here the CDR3 DNA reads TGTGCCAGTAGTATAGGACAGGCGAGCCCCTATGGCTACACCTTC.

This chain uses TRBV6-5 with TRBJ2-1; the match to TRBD2 covers 9 bases. The V gene end was trimmed by 2 bases and the J gene end by 5 bases; junction bases not matched to a gene: 7. Looked up from germline, CDR1 is MNHEY and CDR2 is SVGAGI. The CDR3 covers 16 residues. The CDR3, as DNA: TGTGCCAGCAGTTACCCTCTAGCGGGAATTGACAATGAGCAGTTCTTC. It yields the protein CASSYPLAGIDNEQFF.

This sequence joins TRBV19 and TRBJ1-4; 7 bases are a match to TRBD1. This CDR3 comprises 13 residues. Per germline, CDR1 LNHDA and CDR2 SQIVND (reference sequence). The trim removed 7 bases at V and 10 bases at J, leaving 9 bases unmatched. The DNA for the CDR3 is TGTGCCAGTACCGAGAGGGACAGAAGAAAACTGTTTTTT. Residues: CASTERDRRKLFF.

The chain links TRBV6-1 to TRBJ2-5; 12 bases align to TRBD2. Germline assignment: CDR1 MNHNS and CDR2 SASEGT. The length of the CDR3 is 15 residues. V was pared by 5 bases and J by 3 bases, with 4 bases of the junction left unmatched. CDR3 sequence reads: CASSHLAGGEETQYF. DNA for the CDR3: TGTGCCAGCAGTCACCTAGCGGGAGGGGAAGAGACCCAGTACTTC.